A single sample gave rise to the 26 T cell receptor beta chains below, sequenced in a study of Ad26.COV2.S vaccination and SARS-CoV-2 variants. The repertoire was sequenced with immunoSEQ multiplex PCR; TCRdb's copy has only in-frame clones and lacks some. Here the sample spans more than 400,000 clones, 80% to 95% being singletons. As to treatment: around 19 received Ad26.COV2.S at low or high dose, single or two shots; several received placebo; per-sample allocation not given. Day 63 after the first injection of vaccine or placebo was the sampling time. The sequenced sample was peripheral blood, obtained in a trial of Ad26.COV2.S vaccine versus placebo. These receptor sequences come from a person aged 18-60 years who received the Ad26.COV2.S COVID-19 vaccine or a placebo.

The chain is built from TRBV5-5 and TRBJ2-7; D not resolved. The ends were cut back, 0 bases at V and 1 base at J, with 11 bases in the middle. The CDR3 covers 15 residues. The germline V gene has CDR1 SGHKS and CDR2 YYEKEE (reference sequence). CDR3 sequence reads: CASSLVWGESYEQYF. The DNA of the CDR3 is TGTGCCAGCAGCTTGGTGTGGGGTGAGTCCTACGAGCAGTACTTC.

The chain carries TRBV7-6 and TRBJ2-1; 15 nucleotides match TRBD2. Germline V gene data show CDR1 as SGHVS and CDR2 as FNYEAQ. This CDR3 has 18 amino acids. Trimming took 2 bases from V and 0 from J; bases not matched to a gene: 2. For the CDR3, the DNA is TGTGCCAGCAGCTTACGGACTAGCGGGAGGGCCTCCTACAATGAGCAGTTCTTC. Amino acids: CASSLRTSGRASYNEQFF.

This rearrangement joins TRBV11-2 to TRBJ2-5; the D is unclear. The CDR3 covers 13 residues. Germline loops: CDR1 SGHAT, CDR2 FQNNGV. Between the trimmed V and J ends, which lost 5 bases and 2 bases, there was a span of 9 bases. The CDR3 loop is CASSPGVQETQYF. Here the CDR3 DNA reads TGTGCCAGCAGCCCCGGAGTACAAGAGACCCAGTACTTC.

The V and J genes are TRBV28 and TRBJ2-1; 10 bases line up with TRBD2. Germline CDR1 is MDHEN and CDR2 is SYDVKM. The CDR3 consists of 17 residues. After removal of 2 bases from V and 7 bases from J, the junction contained 11 bases not matched to a gene. CDR3 amino acids: CASSLVAGGSGRNEQFF. CDR3 nucleotides: TGTGCCAGCAGTTTAGTAGCGGGGGGCTCTGGTAGGAATGAGCAGTTCTTC.

V gene TRBV3-1 (or the pseudogene TRBV3-2) combines with J gene TRBJ2-7; TRBD1 agrees at 7 bases. The V gene end was trimmed by 2 bases and the J gene end by 2 bases; junction bases not matched to a gene: 0. The CDR3 has 13 residues. Germline CDR1 reads LGHDT; CDR2 reads YNNKEL (reference sequence). The CDR3 bases are TGTGCCAGCAGCCAACAGGGGGCCTACGAGCAGTACTTC. This codes for CASSQQGAYEQYF.

The chain is built from TRBV3-1 (or the pseudogene TRBV3-2) and TRBJ2-1; D possibly matches TRBD1 or TRBD2 (5 bases each). The germline V and J ends were trimmed by 0 bases and 3 bases, with 9 bases remaining between them. Germline values: CDR1 LGHDT, CDR2 YNNKEL (reference sequence). This CDR3 region has 15 residues. Here the CDR3 reads CASSQDGGYYNEQFF. CDR3 nucleotide sequence: TGTGCCAGCAGCCAAGATGGGGGATACTACAATGAGCAGTTCTTC.

The chain combines TRBV7-2 with TRBJ2-7; D remains ambiguous. This CDR3 spans 15 amino acids. Germline-derived CDR1 and CDR2 are SGHTA and FQGNSA. Trimming took 2 bases from V and 4 from J, leaving 15 bases between them. CDR3: CASSLSAAATYEQYF. The CDR3 coding sequence is TGTGCCAGCAGCTTATCCGCCGCAGCGACATACGAGCAGTACTTC.

The rearrangement links TRBV7-2 to TRBJ1-5; D gene unclear. Germline CDR1 SGHTA, CDR2 FQGNSA. V was cut by 4 bases and J by 3 bases, with 13 bases left in between. The CDR3 is 15 residues long. CDR3 in DNA: TGTGCCAGCAGCTCCGAGGGCAGTTCCAATCAGCCCCAGCATTTT. Amino acids: CASSSEGSSNQPQHF.

V and J are TRBV7-2 and TRBJ1-4; TRBD1 matches at 8 bases. CDR3 length: 14 amino acids. With V trimmed by 2 bases and J by 8 bases, 4 bases remained unmatched. The germline V gene encodes CDR1 SGHTA and CDR2 FQGNSA. The DNA of the CDR3 is TGTGCCAGCAGCTTAAGCCGACAGGGGGAAAAACTGTTTTTT. It yields the protein CASSLSRQGEKLFF.

The chain employs TRBV7-8 and TRBJ1-1; 7 nucleotides align to TRBD1. Germline values: CDR1 SGHVS, CDR2 FQNEAQ. The CDR3 totals 12 residues. V lost 10 bases and J lost 2; bases outside the gene matches: 4. CDR3 protein: CATNRGNTEAFF. DNA of the CDR3: TGTGCCACCAACAGGGGCAACACTGAAGCTTTCTTT.

The CDR3 bases are TGTGCCAGCAGCTTGGGTCGGGGGAGCATGTACGAGCAGTACTTC. Translated: CASSLGRGSMYEQYF. The rearrangement uses TRBV5-5 and TRBJ2-7; perhaps TRBD2 as D (6 bases). Germline V gene lookup returns CDR1 SGHKS and CDR2 YYEKEE (reference sequence). Deletions cut 0 bases from V and 4 bases from J, with 14 bases between. The CDR3 consists of 15 residues.

V is TRBV10-3 and J is TRBJ2-1, with 12 nucleotides matching TRBD2. The junction had 8 bases not matched to a gene; V was cut back by 7 bases and J by 10 bases. Looked up from germline, CDR1 is ENHRY and CDR2 is SYGVKD. The CDR3 is 14 amino acids. The chain's CDR3 is CAINELAGGREQFF. In nucleotides, the CDR3 is TGTGCCATCAACGAACTAGCGGGAGGTCGGGAGCAGTTCTTC.

V gene TRBV7-2 combines with J gene TRBJ1-2, with 8 nucleotides matching TRBD1. This CDR3 region has 13 residues. With 5 bases clipped from V and 7 bases from J, the junction kept 6 bases outside the gene matches. The germline V gene encodes CDR1 SGHTA and CDR2 FQGNSA. The CDR3 loop reads CASSQGALSGYTF. For the CDR3, the DNA is TGTGCCAGCAGCCAGGGGGCGCTGAGTGGCTACACCTTC.

The V call is TRBV19, the J call TRBJ1-5, with 7 positions matching TRBD1. V dropped 4 bases and J dropped 0; count of bases not matched to a gene: 9. The V gene's germline CDR1 is LNHDA and CDR2 SQIVND (reference sequence). This CDR3 region has 17 residues. This chain's CDR3 is CASSTLGQTNSNQPQHF. The CDR3 DNA sequence: TGTGCCAGTAGTACGCTGGGACAGACAAATAGCAATCAGCCCCAGCATTTT.

The chain links TRBV16 to TRBJ2-7, with TRBD1 identical over 9 bases. The CDR3 contains 14 residues. Trimming took 3 bases from V and 5 from J; bases not matched to a gene: 5. Per the germline V gene, CDR1 is KGHSY and CDR2 is FQNENV. The CDR3 DNA is TGTGCCAGCAGCCACAGGACAGGGGACCACGAGCAGTACTTC. Residues: CASSHRTGDHEQYF.

J is TRBJ2-1 and V is TRBV24-1, with D unresolved. The CDR3 runs 11 residues. The germline V and J ends were trimmed by 5 bases and 4 bases, with 2 bases remaining between them. CDR1 is KGHDR and CDR2 is SFDVKD in the germline V gene. CDR3 sequence: CATSGYNEQFF. Written as DNA, the CDR3 is TGTGCCACCAGTGGGTACAATGAGCAGTTCTTC.

The chain uses TRBV5-1 and TRBJ2-5; D call uncertain. This CDR3 has 14 amino acids. The V end was cut by 4 bases, the J end by 5 bases, with 15 bases between. Looked up from germline, CDR1 is SGHRS and CDR2 is YFSETQ. The CDR3 bases are TGCGCCAGCAGCCCCCCCTCATCGACGGAGACCCAGTACTTC. Its translation: CASSPPSSTETQYF. Filled out from reference TRBV5-1 and TRBJ2-5, the complete variable domain reads KAGVTQTPRYLIKTRGQQVTLSCSPISGHRSVSWYQQTPGQGLQFLFEYFSETQRNKGNFPGRFSGRQFSNSRSEMNVSTLELGDSALYLCASSPPSSTETQYFGPGTRLLVL.

The rearrangement uses TRBV20-1 and TRBJ2-7; 11 bases are a match to TRBD1. The germline gives CDR1 DFQATT, CDR2 SNEGSKA (reference sequence). Unmatched junction bases numbered 1, after V lost 3 bases and J lost 3 bases. The CDR3 runs 13 residues. Here the CDR3 DNA reads TGCAGTGCTAGTGGGACAGGGGGCTACGAGCAGTACTTC. Translating gives CSASGTGGYEQYF.

This clone was found a few times. The chain couples TRBV9 to TRBJ2-1, with 9 bases that match TRBD1. The V gene's germline CDR1 is SGDLS and CDR2 YYNGEE. The CDR3 has 14 amino acids. The junction had 5 bases not matched to a gene; V was cut back by 3 bases and J by 7 bases. CDR3 in amino acids: CASSGGQGVNEQFF. The CDR3, as DNA: TGTGCCAGCAGCGGGGGACAGGGCGTGAATGAGCAGTTCTTC.

V is TRBV7-3 and J is TRBJ2-1; weak D call: TRBD2 (5 bases). Trimming pared 2 bases from V and 5 bases from J, leaving 13 bases between. The CDR3 spans 15 residues. The germline CDR1 and CDR2 sequences are SGHTA and FQGTGA. CDR3 nucleotides: TGTGCCAGCAGCTTACTTCCTCAGAGGGACAATGAGCAGTTCTTC. Translated, it gives CASSLLPQRDNEQFF. The whole variable domain, remainder taken from reference TRBV7-3 and TRBJ2-1, is GAGVSQTPSNKVTEKGKYVELRCDPISGHTALYWYRQSLGQGPEFLIYFQGTGAADDSGLPNDRFFAVRPEGSVSTLKIQRTERGDSAVYLCASSLLPQRDNEQFFGPGTRLTVL.

The V call is TRBV10-3, the J call TRBJ2-1; D possibly corresponds to TRBD2 (5 bases). V was shortened by 4 bases and J by 9 bases, with 19 bases between the two germline ends. CDR1 ENHRY and CDR2 SYGVKD come from the germline V gene. This CDR3 is built from 15 residues. CDR3 region: CAISGGVGPLAEQFF. CDR3 in DNA: TGTGCCATCAGTGGAGGAGTGGGCCCTCTAGCTGAGCAGTTCTTC.

The J gene is TRBJ2-3, the V gene TRBV7-8, with 10 positions matching TRBD2. Germline-derived CDR1 and CDR2 are SGHVS and FQNEAQ. The CDR3 extends over 16 amino acids. V lost 5 bases and J lost 4; bases outside the gene matches: 9. Here the CDR3 reads CASSPTLAGAPDTQYF. The CDR3 DNA reads TGTGCCAGCAGCCCCACTCTAGCGGGAGCCCCAGATACGCAGTATTTT.

V gene TRBV28 combines with J gene TRBJ1-2; the D is unclear. Germline assignment: CDR1 MDHEN and CDR2 SYDVKM. V lost 7 bases to trimming and J lost 5 bases, with 11 bases between them. The CDR3 extends over 12 amino acids. CDR3 coding DNA: TGTGCCAGCAACGCGGGGTCATATGGCTACACCTTC. It specifies CASNAGSYGYTF.

This chain connects TRBV7-2 to TRBJ1-2, with D uncertain. The CDR3 runs to 11 residues. The germline V gene encodes CDR1 SGHTA and CDR2 FQGNSA. Trimming shortened V by 10 bases and J by 7 bases, and 13 bases separated the two germline ends. CDR3 sequence (DNA): TGTGCCACCGCGATATTGGCTGGCTACACCTTC. This encodes CATAILAGYTF.

This chain joins TRBV25-1 and TRBJ1-1, with D unresolved. Trimming shortened V by 7 bases and J by 2 bases, and 14 bases separated the two germline ends. This CDR3 contains 14 residues. Per the germline V gene, CDR1 is MGHDK and CDR2 is SYGVNS. The CDR3 sequence is CASMRGGVNTEAFF. The CDR3 DNA reads as TGTGCCAGCATGCGAGGAGGTGTTAACACTGAAGCTTTCTTT.

This clone was seen once. This sequence joins TRBV4-1 and TRBJ2-5, with 9 bases matching TRBD1. This CDR3 region has 18 residues. With 1 base clipped from V and 0 bases from J, the junction kept 9 bases outside the gene matches. From germline, CDR1 is MGHRA and CDR2 YSYEKL. CDR3 region: CASSQAPGTGPHQETQYF. As DNA, the CDR3 is TGCGCCAGCAGCCAAGCACCCGGGACAGGGCCCCACCAAGAGACCCAGTACTTC.